These 19 T cell receptor beta chains share one sample of origin, sequenced in a study of blood T cell repertoires in COVID-19. This table comes from immunoSEQ multiplex PCR, and its TCRdb copy is limited to in-frame clones, with some not included. This table has around 230,000 clones, approximately 82% appearing once. Material for sequencing was PBMCs or T cells enriched from blood (not recorded which). These receptor sequences come from a middle-aged man who had recovered from COVID-19.

Details on this clone: Different DNA sequences within this sample yield the same CDR3. The chain combines TRBV7-2 with TRBJ2-1; 11 nucleotides agree with TRBD2. CDR3 length equals 15 residues. CDR1 and CDR2 (germline): SGHTA, FQGNSA. The ends lost 1 base at V and 5 bases at J; junction bases unmatched: 1. The CDR3 sequence is CASSLGLAGNNEQFF. In nucleotides, the CDR3 is TGTGCCAGCAGCTTAGGACTAGCGGGGAACAATGAGCAGTTCTTC.

The V gene is TRBV7-9, the J gene TRBJ1-1; D possibly corresponds to TRBD1 (5 bases). The germline gives CDR1 SEHNR, CDR2 FQNEAQ (reference sequence). The CDR3 length is 11 residues. Deletions cut 4 bases from V and 11 bases from J, with 11 bases between. The DNA for the CDR3 is TGTGCCAGCAGCTCGGCAGGGCGGGCTTTCTTT. This gives the protein CASSSAGRAFF.

J is TRBJ2-1 and V is TRBV27; D is unresolved. Germline CDR1 reads MNHEY; CDR2 reads SMNVEV (reference sequence). The ends were cut back, 5 bases at V and 0 bases at J, with 14 bases in the middle. The length of the CDR3 is 16 residues. The CDR3 sequence: CASSTPGASSYNEQFF. The CDR3 coding sequence is TGTGCCAGCAGTACTCCAGGTGCCAGCTCCTACAATGAGCAGTTCTTC.

The chain has TRBV19 and TRBJ1-2, with TRBD1 matching 9 bases. With 6 bases clipped from V and 4 bases from J, the junction kept 15 bases outside the gene matches. CDR1 and CDR2 from the germline V gene are LNHDA and SQIVND (reference sequence). This CDR3 is 17 amino acids long. DNA for the CDR3: TGTGCCAGTAGCCCGATTGGGATTTCGACAGGGGGCTATGGCTACACCTTC. Translation gives CASSPIGISTGGYGYTF.

The V gene is TRBV6-2 or TRBV6-3, the J gene TRBJ1-2; 7 bases fit TRBD1. This CDR3 contains 14 residues. The junction had 5 bases not matched to a gene; V was cut back by 5 bases and J by 2 bases. CDR1 is MNHEY, CDR2 SVGEGT, per germline. The CDR3 region is CASSPLGQNYGYTF. The CDR3 region has the DNA TGTGCCAGCAGTCCCTTGGGACAGAACTATGGCTACACCTTC.

The V gene is TRBV3-1 (or the pseudogene TRBV3-2), the J gene TRBJ1-1; the D gene is possibly TRBD1 (5 bases). V lost 0 bases, J lost 7 bases, and 15 bases lay in between. This CDR3 region has 15 residues. Germline loops: CDR1 LGHDT, CDR2 YNNKEL (reference sequence). CDR3 sequence (DNA): TGTGCCAGCAGCCAAGAGTGGAGAAGGGGTAGTGAAGCTTTCTTT. Translating it yields CASSQEWRRGSEAFF.

This clone was counted a single time. This rearrangement joins TRBV28 to TRBJ1-5, with 8 bases matching TRBD1. With 6 bases clipped from V and 2 bases from J, the junction kept 3 bases outside the gene matches. The CDR3 totals 14 residues. In germline, CDR1 is MDHEN, CDR2 SYDVKM. CDR3 sequence reads: CASRAGGGNQPQHF. As DNA, the CDR3 is TGTGCCAGCAGAGCAGGGGGCGGCAATCAGCCCCAGCATTTT.

This clone has more than one count but fewer than ten. The V call is TRBV10-3, the J call TRBJ2-7; 10 bases map to TRBD2. Germline values: CDR1 ENHRY, CDR2 SYGVKD. The CDR3 covers 15 residues. Trimming cost V 4 bases and J 6 bases; bases outside gene matches: 9. CDR3 in DNA: TGTGCCATCAGTGGAGCGGGACTAGCGTCTTCCGAGCAGTACTTC. It encodes CAISGAGLASSEQYF.

This clone was seen just once. The chain uses TRBV28 and TRBJ1-1; 7 positions match TRBD1. CDR1 and CDR2 from the germline V gene are MDHEN and SYDVKM. With 8 bases clipped from V and 5 bases from J, the junction kept 8 bases outside the gene matches. There are 13 residues in the CDR3. The CDR3 loop reads CASHGAGGTEAFF. CDR3 sequence (DNA): TGTGCCAGCCATGGGGCAGGGGGGACTGAAGCTTTCTTT.

This clone was detected once. The V gene is TRBV18, the J gene TRBJ2-1; 11 bases are a match to TRBD2. This CDR3 region has 15 residues. The germline V gene encodes CDR1 KGHSH and CDR2 LQKENI. V dropped 3 bases and J dropped 7; count of bases not matched to a gene: 5. The CDR3 loop reads CASSPGTSGSNEQFF. Written as DNA, the CDR3 is TGTGCCAGCTCACCCGGGACTAGCGGTTCAAATGAGCAGTTCTTC.

This clone was observed once. The rearrangement joins TRBV9 to TRBJ2-7, with D perhaps matching TRBD2 (7 bases). This CDR3 is built from 15 residues. The germline CDR1 and CDR2 sequences are SGDLS and YYNGEE. Trimming took off 4 bases at V and 2 bases at J, with 16 bases between the two ends. The CDR3 DNA reads TGTGCCAGCAGCCCTGGGGGGGGCAGGACCTACGAGCAGTACTTC. Translating it yields CASSPGGGRTYEQYF.

The CDR3 loop reads CATGEQFF. The CDR3 DNA sequence: TGTGCCACGGGTGAGCAGTTCTTC. The chain employs TRBV6-4 and TRBJ2-1; D gene unclear. The CDR3 extends over 8 amino acids. The germline gives CDR1 MRHNA, CDR2 SNTAGT. V dropped 10 bases and J dropped 9 bases, with 4 bases sitting between them.

The chain is built from TRBV30 and TRBJ2-7, with D possibly matching TRBD2 (6 bases). The CDR3 has 11 residues. With 1 base removed from V and 11 bases from J, the gap between germline ends came to 12 bases. Germline CDR1 reads GTSNPN; CDR2 reads SVGIG (reference sequence). CDR3 bases: TGTGCCTGGAGTGCCGGGAGTAATGAGTACTTC. Its translation: CAWSAGSNEYF.

The chain carries TRBV2 and TRBJ1-6, with D unclear. Germline V gene sequence: CDR1 SNHLY, CDR2 FYNNEI. The CDR3 is 14 amino acids. V was shortened by 3 bases and J by 9 bases, with 12 bases between the two germline ends. The CDR3: CASSDRRSGSPLHF. The CDR3 DNA reads as TGTGCCAGCAGTGATCGGCGGAGCGGTTCACCCCTCCACTTT.

The chain recombines TRBV6-5 with TRBJ1-1; no firm D call. V was clipped by 4 bases and J by 1 base, with 10 bases between them. The CDR3 totals 14 residues. CDR1 and CDR2 from the germline V gene are MNHEY and SVGAGI. The CDR3 DNA is TGTGCCAGCAGTTCGTGGCAGAAGAACACTGAAGCTTTCTTT. It translates to CASSSWQKNTEAFF.

This chain joins TRBV11-3 and TRBJ2-2, with 13 bases fitting TRBD2. The junction had 4 bases not matched to a gene; V was cut back by 5 bases and J by 4 bases. From germline, CDR1 is SGHNT and CDR2 YENEEA. The CDR3 length is 16 residues. The CDR3 is CASSPGTSGTTGELFF. For the CDR3, the DNA is TGTGCCAGCAGCCCCGGGACTAGCGGGACCACCGGGGAGCTGTTTTTT.

The rearrangement uses TRBV6-6 and TRBJ2-5; D unclear. Trimming left V 2 bases short and J 2 bases short, with 9 bases between. The germline gives CDR1 MNHNY, CDR2 SVGAGI (reference sequence). There are 14 residues in the CDR3. CDR3 sequence: CASSYTAIQETQYF. CDR3 nucleotide sequence: TGTGCCAGCAGTTACACCGCTATTCAAGAGACCCAGTACTTC.

This chain's CDR3 is CASSYSPGGTYNEQFF. The CDR3 DNA reads as TGTGCCAGCAGTTACTCCCCGGGAGGTACCTACAATGAGCAGTTCTTC. This rearrangement joins TRBV6-5 to TRBJ2-1; TRBD2 matches at 7 bases. The CDR3 covers 16 residues. V lost 0 bases to trimming and J lost 2 bases; unmatched junction nucleotides: 4. Germline V gives CDR1 MNHEY, CDR2 SVGAGI.

Remarks on this clone: A junction boundary mismatches the germline segment, possibly from a read error. This chain joins TRBV30 and TRBJ1-1, with D possibly matching TRBD1 (5 bases). The CDR3 extends over 11 amino acids. Per the germline V gene, CDR1 is GTSNPN and CDR2 is SVGIG (reference sequence). CDR3 coding DNA: TGCTGGGGCACACTGAACACTGAAGCTTTCTTT. This sequence encodes CWGTLNTEAFF.